The 16 T cell receptor beta chains below all came from one sample that was sequenced in a study of cytomegalovirus exposure and HLA in healthy donors. The PCR ran on 60 Vbeta and 13 Jbeta primers. Measured with immunoSEQ multiplex PCR; TCRdb has only the in-frame clones, and not every one. The sample lists about 140,000 clones, roughly four fifths occurring once. The sample taken for sequencing was PBMCs. The origin of the receptors is a female donor in good health and CMV-seronegative.

This chain joins TRBV6-1 and TRBJ1-1; D is possibly TRBD1 (5 bases). Germline assignment: CDR1 MNHNS and CDR2 SASEGT. V was clipped by 8 bases and J by 0 bases, with 10 bases between them. The CDR3 sequence is 13 residues long. The CDR3 nucleotides read TGTGCCAGCCAACAGGATTTGAACACTGAAGCTTTCTTT. Translated: CASQQDLNTEAFF.

This clone was recorded once. Relative to the germline gene, one junction end is altered; a read error may explain this. The chain joins TRBV7-9 to TRBJ1-2, with 7 bases aligning to TRBD1. The germline CDR1 and CDR2 sequences are SEHNR and FQNEAQ (reference sequence). The CDR3 is 12 amino acids. In DNA, the CDR3 is TGTTCCAGCAGCTTAGGACAGGCGGAGTACACCTTC. It yields the protein CSSSLGQAEYTF.

V usage is TRBV6-1 and J usage is TRBJ1-5; 8 bases align to TRBD1. Germline CDR1 is MNHNS and CDR2 is SASEGT. V lost 5 bases, J lost 1 base, and 1 base stayed unmatched. The CDR3 is 14 residues long. CDR3: CASSRTGSNQPQHF. In DNA, the CDR3 is TGTGCCAGCAGTCGGACAGGGAGCAATCAGCCCCAGCATTTT.

V and J are TRBV30 and TRBJ2-2, with D possibly matching TRBD2 (5 bases). CDR3 size: 16 residues. From germline, CDR1 is GTSNPN and CDR2 SVGIG (reference sequence). Between the trimmed V and J ends, which lost 0 bases and 0 bases, there was a span of 11 bases. The DNA for the CDR3 is TGTGCCTGGAGTGTACCGGGGAGTGCGAACACCGGGGAGCTGTTTTTT. This codes for CAWSVPGSANTGELFF.

In its sample, this clone was seen a few times. The chain uses TRBV5-8 and TRBJ2-5, with D possibly being TRBD1 (5 bases). Trimming took off 0 bases at V and 4 bases at J, with 13 bases between the two ends. This CDR3 comprises 15 residues. The germline gives CDR1 SGHTS, CDR2 YDEGEE. CDR3 DNA sequence: TGTGCCAGCAGCTTGGTACCTTCTAGGGGAGAGACCCAGTACTTC. Translating it yields CASSLVPSRGETQYF.

This chain joins TRBV27 and TRBJ2-5, with a tentative D call TRBD2 (6 bases). Between the trimmed V and J ends, which lost 5 bases and 5 bases, there was a span of 15 bases. This CDR3 has 14 amino acids. Germline V lookup: CDR1 MNHEY, CDR2 SMNVEV (reference sequence). In nucleotides, the CDR3 is TGTGCCAGCAGTCTTGGGGGGAGCGGGGAGACCCAGTACTTC. This sequence encodes CASSLGGSGETQYF.

The J gene is TRBJ1-1, the V gene TRBV30; no clear D gene. From germline, CDR1 is GTSNPN and CDR2 SVGIG (reference sequence). V was pared by 3 bases and J by 7 bases, with 15 bases between. The CDR3 runs 13 residues. CDR3 region: CAWRVHGAREAFF. The CDR3 DNA sequence: TGTGCCTGGAGGGTACATGGTGCTCGTGAAGCTTTCTTT.

This chain joins TRBV7-2 and TRBJ1-4, with 8 nucleotides matching TRBD1. In germline, CDR1 is SGHTA, CDR2 FQGNSA. There are 14 residues in the CDR3. The trim removed 3 bases at V and 6 bases at J, leaving 3 bases unmatched. CDR3: CASSFGQGYEKLFF. Written as DNA, the CDR3 is TGTGCCAGCAGCTTCGGACAGGGTTATGAAAAACTGTTTTTT.

The genes are TRBV5-1 and TRBJ2-3, with TRBD1 matching over 10 bases. After removal of 2 bases from V and 4 bases from J, the junction contained 13 bases not matched to a gene. Germline loops: CDR1 SGHRS, CDR2 YFSETQ. CDR3 length: 18 amino acids. The CDR3 here is CASSFGDRGLARPDTQYF. CDR3 DNA: TGCGCCAGCAGCTTCGGAGACAGGGGGCTGGCTAGGCCAGATACGCAGTATTTT.

As to this clone: At one end, the junction sequence differs from germline, possibly due to a read error. This chain links TRBV7-9 with TRBJ1-2; TRBD1 might be the D (6 bases). The germline V gene encodes CDR1 SEHNR and CDR2 FQNEAQ (reference sequence). The CDR3 runs 13 residues. The CDR3 sequence: CASSLGTVYGYPF. The CDR3 DNA follows: TGTGCCAGCAGCTTAGGGACAGTCTATGGCTACCCCTTC.

CDR3 nucleotide sequence: TGCGCCAGCAGCTTGGGTGCTACAGGCGGGGGCAATGAGCAGTTCTTC. It yields the protein CASSLGATGGGNEQFF. V and J are TRBV5-1 and TRBJ2-1; 7 nucleotides match TRBD2. This CDR3 has 16 amino acids. V trimming: 0 bases; J trimming: 6 bases; junction bases outside the gene matches: 9. The V gene's germline CDR1 is SGHRS and CDR2 YFSETQ. Combining the CDR3 with reference TRBV5-1 and TRBJ2-1 gives the whole variable domain KAGVTQTPRYLIKTRGQQVTLSCSPISGHRSVSWYQQTPGQGLQFLFEYFSETQRNKGNFPGRFSGRQFSNSRSEMNVSTLELGDSALYLCASSLGATGGGNEQFFGPGTRLTVL.

The chain recombines TRBV5-4 with TRBJ2-3, with a possible D match to TRBD1 (6 bases). This CDR3 region has 14 residues. Trimming shortened V by 2 bases and J by 1 base, and 8 bases separated the two germline ends. The germline V gene encodes CDR1 SGHNT and CDR2 YYREEE (reference sequence). The CDR3: CASSFGQRTDTQYF. CDR3 coding DNA: TGTGCCAGCAGCTTTGGACAGCGCACAGATACGCAGTATTTT.

This clone was observed a single time. This rearrangement joins TRBV4-1 to TRBJ1-5; D is ambiguous. Between the trimmed V and J ends, which lost 1 base and 0 bases, there was a span of 16 bases. Germline assignment: CDR1 MGHRA and CDR2 YSYEKL. The CDR3 contains 18 residues. This chain's CDR3 is CASSQGFRENYSNQPQHF. CDR3 in DNA: TGCGCCAGCAGCCAAGGGTTCCGGGAGAACTATAGCAATCAGCCCCAGCATTTT.

The chain links TRBV11-1 to TRBJ2-1; a possible D gene is TRBD1 (5 bases). Trimming removed 3 bases at V and 8 bases at J, with 8 bases between. There are 12 residues in the CDR3. Germline CDR1 is SGHAT and CDR2 is FQDESV (reference sequence). CDR3 coding DNA: TGTGCCAGCAGCTTCAGGGTAGATGAGCAGTTCTTC. This gives the protein CASSFRVDEQFF. Drawing the rest from reference TRBV11-1 and TRBJ2-1, the complete variable domain is EAEVAQSPRYKITEKSQAVAFWCDPISGHATLYWYRQILGQGPELLVQFQDESVVDDSQLPKDRFSAERLKGVDSTLKIQPAELGDSAMYLCASSFRVDEQFFGPGTRLTVL.

This rearrangement joins TRBV7-6 to TRBJ1-2; no firm D call. Deletions cut 8 bases from V and 7 bases from J, with 17 bases between. The CDR3 is 13 residues long. In germline, CDR1 is SGHVS, CDR2 FNYEAQ. The chain's CDR3 is CASASEGFGGYTF. The CDR3 DNA sequence: TGTGCCAGCGCCTCGGAGGGTTTCGGTGGCTACACCTTC.

The V and J genes are TRBV9 and TRBJ2-1; D may be TRBD2 (5 bases). Germline V gives CDR1 SGDLS, CDR2 YYNGEE. The CDR3 contains 17 residues. Trimming left V 1 base short and J 6 bases short, with 20 bases between. The CDR3 protein is CASSVFGRGVEGNEQFF. The CDR3 coding sequence is TGTGCCAGCAGCGTATTCGGCCGGGGAGTAGAGGGCAATGAGCAGTTCTTC.